The T cell receptor (beta chain) described here comes from a study of glioma-infiltrating T cells after dendritic cell vaccination. PBMC sampling occurred before vaccination, two weeks after the third dose, and at progression. Amplification used 60 V beta primers and 13 J beta primers. The protocol was immunoSEQ multiplex PCR, while the TCRdb copy is restricted to in-frame clones and leaves out a portion. The sample contains about 67,000 clones, 81% of which appear only once. Germline CDR1 and CDR2: SGHRS and YFSETQ. There are 14 residues in the CDR3. V shed 5 bases and J shed 4 bases, with 12 bases lying between them.

The chain has TRBV5-1 and TRBJ2-2; maybe TRBD1 (5 bases). The TCR originated in a human donor with glioblastoma. Sample: blood, taken before dendritic cell vaccination. The CDR3 region has the DNA TGCGCCAGCAGTTCGGACACATCCACCGGGGAGCTGTTTTTT. It specifies CASSSDTSTGELFF.